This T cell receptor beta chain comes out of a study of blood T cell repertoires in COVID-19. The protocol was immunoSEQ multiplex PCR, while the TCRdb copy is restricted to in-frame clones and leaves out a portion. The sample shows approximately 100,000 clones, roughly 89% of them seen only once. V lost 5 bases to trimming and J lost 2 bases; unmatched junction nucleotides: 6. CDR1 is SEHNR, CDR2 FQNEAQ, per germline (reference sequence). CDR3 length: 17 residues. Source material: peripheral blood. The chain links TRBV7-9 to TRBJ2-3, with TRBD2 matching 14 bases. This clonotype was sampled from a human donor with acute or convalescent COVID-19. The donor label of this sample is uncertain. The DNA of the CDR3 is TGTGCCAGCAGCCTAGGACTAGCGGGGGGATACACAGATACGCAGTATTTT. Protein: CASSLGLAGGYTDTQYF.